A single sample is the source of the 9 T cell receptor beta chains below, sequenced in a study of cytomegalovirus exposure and HLA in healthy donors. Use of 60 Vbeta and 13 Jbeta primers characterized the PCR. Assay used: immunoSEQ multiplex PCR; TCRdb lists only in-frame clones, some missing. The sample holds 100,000 or so clones, roughly three quarters seen once. The specimen sequenced was PBMCs. The receptors were sampled from a man aged 40-55 years in good health and CMV-seronegative.

V is TRBV6-1 and J is TRBJ2-5; 10 bases line up with TRBD1. This CDR3 is 14 amino acids long. V gave up 5 bases and J gave up 4 bases; unmatched junction bases: 4. CDR1 is MNHNS and CDR2 is SASEGT in the germline V gene. CDR3 residues: CASSSDRGRETQYF. The CDR3 DNA is TGTGCCAGCAGTTCCGACAGGGGGCGAGAGACCCAGTACTTC.

The CDR3 nucleotides are TGTGCCACCAGCAGAGATAGACAACTTAACACTGAAGCTTTCTTT. Translation: CATSRDRQLNTEAFF. The V call is TRBV15, the J call TRBJ1-1; D unresolved. Germline V gene sequence: CDR1 LNHNV, CDR2 YYDKDF (reference sequence). The CDR3 contains 15 residues. V lost 0 bases to trimming and J lost 2 bases, with 10 bases between them.

CDR3 DNA: TGTGCCAGCAGTGAACCAGGGACTTACGAGCAGTACTTC. It yields the protein CASSEPGTYEQYF. V usage is TRBV25-1 and J usage is TRBJ2-7; D perhaps matches TRBD2 (6 bases). V gave up 2 bases and J gave up 4 bases, with 9 bases separating them. The V gene's germline CDR1 is MGHDK and CDR2 SYGVNS. The CDR3 extends over 13 amino acids.

This chain joins TRBV5-1 and TRBJ1-2; 8 bases map to TRBD1. The trim removed 2 bases at V and 6 bases at J, leaving 6 bases unmatched. Germline CDR1 and CDR2: SGHRS and YFSETQ. The CDR3 has 14 residues. CDR3 in amino acids: CASSFLTGEDGYTF. The CDR3 DNA is TGCGCCAGCAGCTTCCTGACAGGGGAGGATGGCTACACCTTC.

This clone occurred once. V gene TRBV5-4 combines with J gene TRBJ2-3; TRBD2 matches 10 bases. CDR1 and CDR2 (germline): SGHNT, YYREEE (reference sequence). The trim removed 1 base at V and 1 base at J, leaving 12 bases unmatched. The CDR3 covers 19 residues. This chain's CDR3 is CASSLRRLAGRAGTDTQYF. The CDR3 coding sequence is TGTGCCAGCAGCTTGCGTCGACTAGCGGGTAGGGCTGGCACAGATACGCAGTATTTT. The variable domain in full, with the rest retrieved from reference TRBV5-4 and TRBJ2-3, is ETGVTQSPTHLIKTRGQQVTLRCSSQSGHNTVSWYQQALGQGPQFIFQYYREEENGRGNFPPRFSGLQFPNYSSELNVNALELDDSALYLCASSLRRLAGRAGTDTQYFGPGTRLTVL.

V is TRBV29-1 and J is TRBJ2-7, with 12 nucleotides matching TRBD2. Germline CDR1 and CDR2: SQVTM and ANQGSEA. The CDR3 has 12 residues. J lost 6 bases, V lost 4 bases, and 1 base had no gene match. CDR3 loop: CSVAGLAGEQYF. In DNA form, the CDR3 reads TGCAGCGTTGCGGGACTAGCGGGCGAGCAGTACTTC.

The genes are TRBV5-1 and TRBJ1-1; D is undetermined. Germline lookup yields CDR1 SGHRS and CDR2 YFSETQ. The CDR3 totals 16 residues. Trimming stripped 4 bases from V and 0 bases from J, with 16 bases between. DNA of the CDR3: TGCGCCAGCAGCCAGAAAGATCCGGGGTTGAACACTGAAGCTTTCTTT. This translates into CASSQKDPGLNTEAFF. Full variable domain (remainder filled in from reference TRBV5-1 and TRBJ1-1): KAGVTQTPRYLIKTRGQQVTLSCSPISGHRSVSWYQQTPGQGLQFLFEYFSETQRNKGNFPGRFSGRQFSNSRSEMNVSTLELGDSALYLCASSQKDPGLNTEAFFGQGTRLTVV.

V gene TRBV2 combines with J gene TRBJ2-5; 11 bases line up with TRBD2. Germline-derived CDR1 and CDR2 are SNHLY and FYNNEI. The CDR3 contains 14 residues. V shed 8 bases, J shed 1 base, and the junction held 3 bases outside the gene matches. CDR3 nucleotides: TGTGCCAGCGGACTAGCGGGTACCCAAGAGACCCAGTACTTC. Translating gives CASGLAGTQETQYF.

V usage is TRBV25-1 and J usage is TRBJ1-2, with D maybe TRBD1 (5 bases). Trimming shortened V by 7 bases and J by 4 bases, and 10 bases separated the two germline ends. CDR1 is MGHDK and CDR2 is SYGVNS in the germline V gene. The CDR3 sequence is 12 residues long. The CDR3 spells CASTGGGYGYTF. The CDR3, as DNA: TGTGCCAGCACCGGGGGTGGCTATGGCTACACCTTC.